This T cell receptor beta chain was observed in a study of T cells after yellow fever vaccination. One entry per CDR3 protein, called by TCRdb with MiXCR from the 5' RACE reads. Found here are a few hundred thousand distinct CDR3 sequences, around 6.8% of them singletons; the top ten hold 15% to 20%. The CDR3 totals 15 residues. The ends were cut back, 6 bases at V and 4 bases at J, with 19 bases in the middle. V and J are TRBV12-3 or TRBV12-4 and TRBJ2-7, with D perhaps assigned TRBD1 or TRBD2 (5 bases each). The sample in question was PBMCs, obtained about 49 days after the first yellow fever vaccination. This clonotype originated in a man aged 18-30 years who received the YFV17D yellow fever vaccine. CDR3 bases: TGTGCCAGCAGCCGCCAGGGTGGGGGAAGTTACGAGCAGTACTTC. It yields the protein CASSRQGGGSYEQYF.